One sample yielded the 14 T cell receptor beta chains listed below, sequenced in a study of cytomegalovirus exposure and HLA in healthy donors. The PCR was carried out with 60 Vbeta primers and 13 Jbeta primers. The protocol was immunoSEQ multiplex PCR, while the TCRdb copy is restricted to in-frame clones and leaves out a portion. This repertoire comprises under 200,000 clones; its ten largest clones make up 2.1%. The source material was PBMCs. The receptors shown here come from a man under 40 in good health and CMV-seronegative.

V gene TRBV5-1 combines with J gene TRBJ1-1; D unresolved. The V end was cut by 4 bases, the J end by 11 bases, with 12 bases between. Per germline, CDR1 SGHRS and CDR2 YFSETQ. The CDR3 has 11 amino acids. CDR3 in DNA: TGCGCCAGCAGCGGCGGAAGGCATGCTTTCTTT. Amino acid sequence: CASSGGRHAFF. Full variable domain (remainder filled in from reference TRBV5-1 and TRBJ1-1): KAGVTQTPRYLIKTRGQQVTLSCSPISGHRSVSWYQQTPGQGLQFLFEYFSETQRNKGNFPGRFSGRQFSNSRSEMNVSTLELGDSALYLCASSGGRHAFFGQGTRLTVV.

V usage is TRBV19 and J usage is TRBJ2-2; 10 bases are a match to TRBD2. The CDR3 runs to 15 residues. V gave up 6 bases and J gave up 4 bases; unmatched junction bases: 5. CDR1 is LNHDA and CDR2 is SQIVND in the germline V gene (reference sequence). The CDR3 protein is CASRGAGGPTGELFF. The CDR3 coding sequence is TGTGCCAGTAGAGGAGCGGGAGGGCCCACCGGGGAGCTGTTTTTT. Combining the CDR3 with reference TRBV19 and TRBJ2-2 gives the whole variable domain DGGITQSPKYLFRKEGQNVTLSCEQNLNHDAMYWYRQDPGQGLRLIYYSQIVNDFQKGDIAEGYSVSREKKESFPLTVTSAQKNPTAFYLCASRGAGGPTGELFFGEGSRLTVL.

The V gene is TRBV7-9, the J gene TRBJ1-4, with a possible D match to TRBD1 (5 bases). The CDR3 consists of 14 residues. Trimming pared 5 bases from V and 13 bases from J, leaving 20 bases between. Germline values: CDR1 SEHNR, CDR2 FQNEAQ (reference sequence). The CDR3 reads CASSLGRSKGLLFF. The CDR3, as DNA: TGTGCCAGCAGCCTAGGACGGTCGAAGGGGTTACTGTTTTTT.

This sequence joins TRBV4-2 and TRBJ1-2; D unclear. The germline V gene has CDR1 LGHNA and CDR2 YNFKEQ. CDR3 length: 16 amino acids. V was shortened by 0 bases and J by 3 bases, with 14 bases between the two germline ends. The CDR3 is CASSQDLRAEYYGYTF. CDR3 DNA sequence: TGTGCCAGCAGCCAAGATCTGAGGGCCGAGTACTATGGCTACACCTTC.

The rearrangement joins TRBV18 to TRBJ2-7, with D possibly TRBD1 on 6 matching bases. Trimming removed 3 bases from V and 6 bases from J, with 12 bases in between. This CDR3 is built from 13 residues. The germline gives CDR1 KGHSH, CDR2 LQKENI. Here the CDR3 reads CASSPGAGGEQYF. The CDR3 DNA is TGTGCCAGCTCACCGGGGGCTGGGGGCGAGCAGTACTTC.

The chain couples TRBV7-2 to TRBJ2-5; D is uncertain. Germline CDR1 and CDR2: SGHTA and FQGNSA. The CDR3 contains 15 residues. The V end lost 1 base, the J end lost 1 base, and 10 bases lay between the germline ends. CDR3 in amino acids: CASSLGGARQETQYF. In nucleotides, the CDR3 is TGTGCCAGCAGCTTAGGAGGTGCCCGCCAAGAGACCCAGTACTTC.

CDR3 sequence (DNA): TGTGCCAGCAGCCGACAGGGAAACACTGAAGCTTTCTTT. Its translation is CASSRQGNTEAFF. The chain combines TRBV7-3 with TRBJ1-1; 7 positions match TRBD1. This CDR3 is built from 13 residues. Germline CDR1 is SGHTA and CDR2 is FQGTGA. Trimming took 5 bases from V and 2 from J; bases not matched to a gene: 2.

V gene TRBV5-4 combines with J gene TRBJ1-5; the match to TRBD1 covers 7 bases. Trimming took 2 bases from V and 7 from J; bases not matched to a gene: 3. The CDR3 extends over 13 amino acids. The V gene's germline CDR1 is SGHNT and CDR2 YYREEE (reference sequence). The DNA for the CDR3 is TGTGCCAGCAGCTTTGACAGGGCACAGCCCCAGCATTTT. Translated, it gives CASSFDRAQPQHF.

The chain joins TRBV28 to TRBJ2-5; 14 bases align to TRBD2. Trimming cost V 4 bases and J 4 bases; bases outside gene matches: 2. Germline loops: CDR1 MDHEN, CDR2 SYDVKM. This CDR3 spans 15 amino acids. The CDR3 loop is CASSSGLAGVETQYF. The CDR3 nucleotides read TGTGCCAGCAGTTCGGGACTAGCGGGAGTAGAGACCCAGTACTTC.

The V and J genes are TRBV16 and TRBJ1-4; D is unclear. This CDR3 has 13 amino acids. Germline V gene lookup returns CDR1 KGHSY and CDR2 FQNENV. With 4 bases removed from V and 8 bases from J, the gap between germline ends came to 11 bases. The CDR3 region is CASSLNTREKLFF. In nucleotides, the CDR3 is TGTGCCAGCAGCCTCAATACGCGAGAAAAACTGTTTTTT. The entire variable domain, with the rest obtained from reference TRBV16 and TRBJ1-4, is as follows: GEEVAQTPKHLVRGEGQKAKLYCAPIKGHSYVFWYQQVLKNEFKFLISFQNENVFDETGMPKERFSAKCLPNSPCSLEIQATKLEDSAVYFCASSLNTREKLFFGSGTQLSVL.

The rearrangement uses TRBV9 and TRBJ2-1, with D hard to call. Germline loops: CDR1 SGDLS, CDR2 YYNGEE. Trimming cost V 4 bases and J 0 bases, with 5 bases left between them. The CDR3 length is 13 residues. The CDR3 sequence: CASSPRSYNEQFF. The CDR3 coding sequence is TGTGCCAGCAGCCCCCGCTCCTACAATGAGCAGTTCTTC.

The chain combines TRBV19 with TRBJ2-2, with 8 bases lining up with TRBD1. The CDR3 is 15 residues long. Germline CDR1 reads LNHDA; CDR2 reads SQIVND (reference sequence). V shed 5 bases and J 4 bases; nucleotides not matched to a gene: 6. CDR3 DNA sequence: TGTGCCAGTAGTCCACACAGGGGGGCCACCGGGGAGCTGTTTTTT. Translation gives CASSPHRGATGELFF. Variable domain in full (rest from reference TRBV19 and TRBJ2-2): DGGITQSPKYLFRKEGQNVTLSCEQNLNHDAMYWYRQDPGQGLRLIYYSQIVNDFQKGDIAEGYSVSREKKESFPLTVTSAQKNPTAFYLCASSPHRGATGELFFGEGSRLTVL.

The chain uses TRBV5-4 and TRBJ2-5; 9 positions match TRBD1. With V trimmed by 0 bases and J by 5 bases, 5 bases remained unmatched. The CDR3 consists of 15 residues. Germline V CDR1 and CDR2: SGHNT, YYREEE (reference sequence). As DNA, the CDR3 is TGTGCCAGCAGCTTGGCCGGGACAGGGATCGAGACCCAGTACTTC. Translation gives CASSLAGTGIETQYF.

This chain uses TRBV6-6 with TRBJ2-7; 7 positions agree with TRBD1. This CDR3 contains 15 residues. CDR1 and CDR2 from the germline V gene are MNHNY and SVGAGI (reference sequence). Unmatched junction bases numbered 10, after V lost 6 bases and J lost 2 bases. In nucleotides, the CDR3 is TGTGCCAGCAGCCCAACGGACAGGTCAGCCTACGAGCAGTACTTC. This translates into CASSPTDRSAYEQYF.